The 3 T cell receptor beta chains below come from one sample, sequenced in a study of T-cell memory formation after mild COVID-19. TCRdb processed the 5' RACE reads anew with MiXCR; each CDR3 protein has one entry. The table includes just over 350,000 distinct CDR3 sequences, approximately 15% detected once. Sequencing was carried out using PBMCs or a T cell subset sorted from them (not recorded which). The receptors here all came from a young man who had mild COVID-19 (a few samples of this study predate the infection). Cell type and time point are not known.

This clonotype was seen repeatedly, ten times or more. This sequence joins TRBV6-6 and TRBJ2-1, with TRBD2 identical over 9 bases. The CDR3 has 15 residues. Germline V CDR1 and CDR2: MNHNY, SVGAGI (reference sequence). Trimming cost V 6 bases and J 3 bases; bases outside gene matches: 6. The CDR3, as DNA: TGTGCCAGCAGCCCTCTAGCGGGGCACTACAATGAGCAGTTCTTC. Translated: CASSPLAGHYNEQFF.

This chain's CDR3 is CASRELGGVYNEQFF. CDR3 nucleotides: TGTGCCAGCAGAGAGCTGGGAGGGGTTTACAATGAGCAGTTCTTC. The rearrangement uses TRBV2 and TRBJ2-1, with 7 bases matching TRBD2. Germline-derived CDR1 and CDR2 are SNHLY and FYNNEI. J gave up 4 bases and V 6 bases, and 9 bases lay outside the gene matches. The CDR3 sequence is 15 residues long.

This clonotype was seen more than once but under ten times. Here the CDR3 reads CASSLGVSHYGYTF. The CDR3 region has the DNA TGCGCCAGCAGCTTGGGAGTCAGCCACTATGGCTACACCTTC. V gene TRBV5-1 combines with J gene TRBJ1-2; D is unresolved. Germline assignment: CDR1 SGHRS and CDR2 YFSETQ. The germline V and J ends were trimmed by 0 bases and 3 bases, with 9 bases remaining between them. This CDR3 comprises 14 residues.